This T cell receptor beta chain originates from a study of neurological immune-mediated disorders. Across the whole study: Of the multiple sclerosis patients, 34 in total, around 31 were relapsing-remitting and 3 were secondary progressive.

Each CDR3 protein gets one entry after TCRdb re-called the 5' RACE reads with MiXCR. The sample includes approximately 40,000 distinct CDR3 sequences, around 4% of them seen just once. The table lists this clonotype with many counts. V was clipped by 6 bases and J by 2 bases, with 13 bases between them. Germline V CDR1 and CDR2: ENHRY, SYGVKD. CDR3 size: 14 residues. This chain connects TRBV10-3 to TRBJ2-5; TRBD1 is a possible D gene (5 bases). This TCR was sampled from a young man with multiple sclerosis. The material sequenced was PBMCs. The CDR3 spells CAISVRTSQETQYF. The CDR3 DNA follows: TGTGCCATCAGCGTTAGGACATCACAAGAGACCCAGTACTTC.